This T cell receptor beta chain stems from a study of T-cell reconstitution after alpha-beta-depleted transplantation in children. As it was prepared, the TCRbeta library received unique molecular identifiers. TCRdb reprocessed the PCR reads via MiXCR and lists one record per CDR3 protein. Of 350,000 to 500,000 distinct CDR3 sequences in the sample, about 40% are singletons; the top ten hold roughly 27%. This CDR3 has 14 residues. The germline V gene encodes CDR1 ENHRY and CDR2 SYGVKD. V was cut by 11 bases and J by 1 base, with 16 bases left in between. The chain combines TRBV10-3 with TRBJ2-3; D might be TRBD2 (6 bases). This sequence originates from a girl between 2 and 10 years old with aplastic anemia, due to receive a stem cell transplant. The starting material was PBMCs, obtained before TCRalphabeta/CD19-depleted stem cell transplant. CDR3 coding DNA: TGTGCCGCTCCGGGACTTACAGGCACAGATACGCAGTATTTT. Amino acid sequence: CAAPGLTGTDTQYF.